These 5 T cell receptor beta chains originate from one sample sequenced in a study of blood T cell repertoires in COVID-19. Produced via immunoSEQ multiplex PCR; TCRdb's table is partial and in-frame only. The sample shows about 200,000 clones, 80% of them seen only once. The sample comprised peripheral blood. The receptors were gathered from a woman between 65 and 79 years old with acute or convalescent COVID-19.

Here the CDR3 DNA reads TGTGCCTGGACAAAGGGGGCGCGGGACACTGAAGCTTTCTTT. It specifies CAWTKGARDTEAFF. The J gene is TRBJ1-1, the V gene TRBV30; TRBD1 aligns across 7 bases. The germline V gene has CDR1 GTSNPN and CDR2 SVGIG (reference sequence). There are 14 residues in the CDR3. The V segment lost 4 bases and the J segment 3 bases; nucleotides outside the gene matches: 8.

The chain combines TRBV10-3 with TRBJ2-5; 8 bases fit TRBD1. There are 16 residues in the CDR3. The V and J ends lost 6 bases and 4 bases, in that order; junction bases with no gene match: 13. Germline values: CDR1 ENHRY, CDR2 SYGVKD. This CDR3 is CAIRSTGVGYAETQYF. CDR3 DNA sequence: TGTGCCATCAGGTCGACAGGGGTGGGGTACGCAGAGACCCAGTACTTC.

The rearrangement links TRBV19 to TRBJ2-4; 8 positions match TRBD1. Germline V CDR1 and CDR2: LNHDA, SQIVND (reference sequence). CDR3 length: 14 residues. The trim removed 5 bases at V and 9 bases at J, leaving 9 bases unmatched. The CDR3 sequence: CASSDRQGLTIQYF. CDR3 DNA sequence: TGTGCCAGTAGTGATCGACAGGGGCTTACCATTCAGTACTTC. Together with reference TRBV19 and TRBJ2-4, the CDR3 gives the full variable domain: DGGITQSPKYLFRKEGQNVTLSCEQNLNHDAMYWYRQDPGQGLRLIYYSQIVNDFQKGDIAEGYSVSREKKESFPLTVTSAQKNPTAFYLCASSDRQGLTIQYFGAGTRLSVL.

The chain links TRBV19 to TRBJ1-5; 7 nucleotides agree with TRBD1. V lost 6 bases and J lost 0; bases outside the gene matches: 8. The CDR3 consists of 16 residues. Germline loops: CDR1 LNHDA, CDR2 SQIVND (reference sequence). DNA of the CDR3: TGTGCCAGTAGGGACCTACAGGGGAATAGCAATCAGCCCCAGCATTTT. Translated: CASRDLQGNSNQPQHF.

This clone was observed a few times. The V call is TRBV29-1, the J call TRBJ2-3; weak D call: TRBD2 (5 bases). Trimming shortened V by 6 bases and J by 6 bases, and 13 bases separated the two germline ends. The CDR3 has 12 residues. Germline values: CDR1 SQVTM, CDR2 ANQGSEA. The CDR3 sequence is CSVMGSGDTQYF. The CDR3 coding sequence is TGCAGCGTGATGGGGTCGGGGGATACGCAGTATTTT.